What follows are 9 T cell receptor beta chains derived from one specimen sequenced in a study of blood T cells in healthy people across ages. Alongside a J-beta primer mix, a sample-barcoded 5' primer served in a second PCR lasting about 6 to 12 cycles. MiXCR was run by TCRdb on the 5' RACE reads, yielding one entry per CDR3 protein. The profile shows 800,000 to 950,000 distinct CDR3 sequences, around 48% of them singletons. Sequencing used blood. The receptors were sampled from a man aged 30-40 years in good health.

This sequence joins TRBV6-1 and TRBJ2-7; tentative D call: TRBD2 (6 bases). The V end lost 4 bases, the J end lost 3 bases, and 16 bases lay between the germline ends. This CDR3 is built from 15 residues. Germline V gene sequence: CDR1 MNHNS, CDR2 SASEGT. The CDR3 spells CASSVYGGAIYEQYF. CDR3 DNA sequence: TGTGCCAGCAGTGTCTACGGGGGTGCAATCTACGAGCAGTACTTC.

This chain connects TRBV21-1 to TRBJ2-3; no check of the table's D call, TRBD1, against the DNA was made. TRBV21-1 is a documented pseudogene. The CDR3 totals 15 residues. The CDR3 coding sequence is TGTGCCAGCAGCGACCGGGGGTTGTCCACAGATACGCAGTATTTT. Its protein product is CASSDRGLSTDTQYF.

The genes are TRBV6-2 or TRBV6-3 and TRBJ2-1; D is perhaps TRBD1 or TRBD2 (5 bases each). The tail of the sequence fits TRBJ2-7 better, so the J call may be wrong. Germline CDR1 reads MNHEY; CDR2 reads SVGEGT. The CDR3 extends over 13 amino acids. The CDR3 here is CATRESSCNEQYF. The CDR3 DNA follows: TGTGCCACCAGGGAGAGCTCCTGCAATGAGCAGTACTTC.

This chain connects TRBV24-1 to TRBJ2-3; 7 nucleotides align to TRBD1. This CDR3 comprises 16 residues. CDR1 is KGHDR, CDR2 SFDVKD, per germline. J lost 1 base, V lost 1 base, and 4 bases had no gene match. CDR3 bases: TGTGCCACCAGTGATTTAAGAGGGACAGGCACAGATACGCAGTATTTT. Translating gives CATSDLRGTGTDTQYF.

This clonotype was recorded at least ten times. The CDR3 DNA reads as TGCAGCGTTGTTAGAGCGGGTCGCCAAGAGACCCAGTACTTC. Translated, it gives CSVVRAGRQETQYF. The gene calls are TRBV29-1 and TRBJ2-5; tentatively, D is TRBD2 (6 bases). Looked up from germline, CDR1 is SQVTM and CDR2 is ANQGSEA. Trimming left V 4 bases short and J 1 base short, with 13 bases between. CDR3 length equals 14 residues.

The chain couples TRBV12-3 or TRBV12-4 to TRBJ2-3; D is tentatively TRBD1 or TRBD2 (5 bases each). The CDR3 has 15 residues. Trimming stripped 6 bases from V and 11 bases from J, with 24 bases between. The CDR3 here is CASRLDRVRADVQYF. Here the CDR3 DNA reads TGTGCCAGCAGACTAGACAGAGTAAGAGCAGATGTGCAGTATTTT.

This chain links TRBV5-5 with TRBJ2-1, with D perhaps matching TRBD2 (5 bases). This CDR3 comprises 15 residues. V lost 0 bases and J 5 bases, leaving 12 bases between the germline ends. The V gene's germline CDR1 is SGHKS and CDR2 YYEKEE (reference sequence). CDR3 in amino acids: CASSLARAGHNEQFF. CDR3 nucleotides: TGTGCCAGCAGCTTGGCGCGGGCAGGCCACAATGAGCAGTTCTTC.

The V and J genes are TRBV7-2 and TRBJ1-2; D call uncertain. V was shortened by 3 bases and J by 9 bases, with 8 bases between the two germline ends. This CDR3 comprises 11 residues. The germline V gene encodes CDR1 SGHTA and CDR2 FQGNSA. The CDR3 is CASSLARSYTF. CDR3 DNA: TGTGCCAGCAGCTTGGCGAGAAGCTACACCTTC.

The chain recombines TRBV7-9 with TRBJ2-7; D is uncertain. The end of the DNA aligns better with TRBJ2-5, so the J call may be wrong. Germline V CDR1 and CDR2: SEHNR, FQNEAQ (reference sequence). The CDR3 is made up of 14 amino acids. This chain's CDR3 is CASRPSGGEETQYF. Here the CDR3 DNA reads TGTGCCAGCAGGCCTTCCGGCGGAGAAGAGACCCAGTACTTC.